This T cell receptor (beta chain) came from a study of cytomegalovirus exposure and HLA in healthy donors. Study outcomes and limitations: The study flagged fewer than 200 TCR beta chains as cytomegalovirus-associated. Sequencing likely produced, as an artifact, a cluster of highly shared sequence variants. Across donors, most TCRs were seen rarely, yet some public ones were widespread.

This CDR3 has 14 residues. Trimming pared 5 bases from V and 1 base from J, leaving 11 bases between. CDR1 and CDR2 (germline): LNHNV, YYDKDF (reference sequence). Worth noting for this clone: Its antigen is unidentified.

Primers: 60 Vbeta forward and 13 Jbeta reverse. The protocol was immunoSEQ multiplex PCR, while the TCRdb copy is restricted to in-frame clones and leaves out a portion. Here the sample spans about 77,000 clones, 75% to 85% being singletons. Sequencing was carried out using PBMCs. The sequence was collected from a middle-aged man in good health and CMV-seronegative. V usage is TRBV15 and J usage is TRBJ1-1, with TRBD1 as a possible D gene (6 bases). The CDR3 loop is CATSFGTQNTEAFF. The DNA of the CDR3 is TGTGCCACCAGCTTCGGGACACAGAACACTGAAGCTTTCTTT.